Shown below are 15 T cell receptor beta chains from a single sample sequenced in a study of T cell responses to AZD1222 COVID-19 vaccine. Clones were read by immunoSEQ multiplex PCR, and TCRdb kept only the in-frame ones, dropping some. The sample contains about 150,000 clones, roughly nine tenths of which appear only once. The sequenced sample was peripheral blood, obtained on day 0 of AZD1222 vaccination. These receptors were taken from an adult in good health.

This sequence joins TRBV28 and TRBJ2-7, with D unresolved. The CDR3 loop spans 14 amino acids. With 1 base removed from V and 2 bases from J, the gap between germline ends came to 9 bases. CDR1 is MDHEN, CDR2 SYDVKM, per germline. Here the CDR3 DNA reads TGTGCCAGCAGTTTATCAGGAGAAACCTACGAGCAGTACTTC. It encodes CASSLSGETYEQYF.

The CDR3 protein is CASSLVWGTYNEQFF. CDR3 DNA: TGTGCCAGCAGCTTGGTTTGGGGAACCTACAATGAGCAGTTCTTC. The chain employs TRBV5-5 and TRBJ2-1, with D unresolved. The length of the CDR3 is 15 residues. The V and J ends lost 0 bases and 2 bases respectively, with 9 bases between them. Germline V gene sequence: CDR1 SGHKS, CDR2 YYEKEE (reference sequence).

The J gene is TRBJ1-5, the V gene TRBV7-2; D uncertain. V lost 3 bases and J lost 1, with 4 bases in between. This CDR3 has 13 amino acids. Germline V gene data show CDR1 as SGHTA and CDR2 as FQGNSA. Written as DNA, the CDR3 is TGTGCCAGCAGCTTGCAGAGCAATCAGCCCCAGCATTTT. Its protein is CASSLQSNQPQHF.

The V and J genes are TRBV28 and TRBJ1-2, with TRBD1 as a possible D gene (6 bases). The CDR3 has 17 residues. V was cut by 7 bases and J by 4 bases, with 25 bases left in between. Looked up from germline, CDR1 is MDHEN and CDR2 is SYDVKM. The CDR3 sequence is CASIESGGALLSYGYTF. CDR3 in DNA: TGTGCCAGCATCGAGAGCGGGGGGGCCCTATTGAGCTATGGCTACACCTTC.

This chain connects TRBV6-2 or TRBV6-3 to TRBJ1-1; D is ambiguous. There are 12 residues in the CDR3. The germline CDR1 and CDR2 sequences are MNHEY and SVGEGT. V lost 2 bases and J lost 3, with 4 bases in between. The CDR3 bases are TGTGCCAGCAGTTACGGCCACACTGAAGCTTTCTTT. Encoded protein: CASSYGHTEAFF.

The chain links TRBV4-2 to TRBJ1-4; a possible D gene is TRBD1 (6 bases). The CDR3 has 16 amino acids. Germline V gene sequence: CDR1 LGHNA, CDR2 YNFKEQ. Trimming removed 4 bases from V and 2 bases from J, with 14 bases in between. CDR3 DNA: TGTGCCAGCAGCCCGAAGGGGGGACGGACTAATGAAAAACTGTTTTTT. Translated: CASSPKGGRTNEKLFF.

With respect to this clone: This sample includes further DNA sequences coding for the same CDR3. The V gene is TRBV9, the J gene TRBJ2-2; D gene ambiguous. This CDR3 contains 12 residues. Germline values: CDR1 SGDLS, CDR2 YYNGEE. V was cut by 2 bases and J by 5 bases, with 4 bases left in between. The CDR3 region has the DNA TGTGCCAGCAGCGTCAGGACCGGGGAGCTGTTTTTT. Amino acid sequence: CASSVRTGELFF.

The chain has TRBV19 and TRBJ1-1; the D gene is possibly TRBD1 (6 bases). The CDR3 covers 14 residues. Trimming took off 5 bases at V and 1 base at J, with 11 bases between the two ends. CDR1 LNHDA and CDR2 SQIVND come from the germline V gene (reference sequence). Written as DNA, the CDR3 is TGTGCCAGTAGTCTACAGGGACCGAACACTGAAGCTTTCTTT. This encodes CASSLQGPNTEAFF. The whole variable domain, filled in from reference TRBV19 and TRBJ1-1, reads DGGITQSPKYLFRKEGQNVTLSCEQNLNHDAMYWYRQDPGQGLRLIYYSQIVNDFQKGDIAEGYSVSREKKESFPLTVTSAQKNPTAFYLCASSLQGPNTEAFFGQGTRLTVV.

This clone was detected once. The chain has TRBV5-6 and TRBJ1-2; D call uncertain. Looked up from germline, CDR1 is SGHDT and CDR2 is YYEEEE. Trimming stripped 2 bases from V and 2 bases from J, with 1 base between. The CDR3 runs 11 residues. CDR3 protein: CASSLNYGYTF. CDR3 bases: TGTGCCAGCAGCTTAAACTATGGCTACACCTTC.

The chain couples TRBV19 to TRBJ1-6, with D maybe TRBD1 (5 bases). V lost 3 bases and J lost 10, with 10 bases in between. Germline lookup yields CDR1 LNHDA and CDR2 SQIVND (reference sequence). This CDR3 comprises 13 residues. DNA of the CDR3: TGTGCCAGTAGTATCAGGGACCCATCACCCCTCCACTTT. It encodes CASSIRDPSPLHF. Supplemented by reference TRBV19 and TRBJ1-6, the full variable domain reads DGGITQSPKYLFRKEGQNVTLSCEQNLNHDAMYWYRQDPGQGLRLIYYSQIVNDFQKGDIAEGYSVSREKKESFPLTVTSAQKNPTAFYLCASSIRDPSPLHFGNGTRLTVT.

The V and J genes are TRBV24-1 and TRBJ2-2, with 7 bases lining up with TRBD1. The germline V gene has CDR1 KGHDR and CDR2 SFDVKD. With 3 bases clipped from V and 4 bases from J, the junction kept 7 bases outside the gene matches. The CDR3 runs to 16 residues. CDR3 loop: CATSDPVDRVTGELFF. CDR3 coding DNA: TGTGCCACCAGTGATCCCGTAGACAGGGTCACCGGGGAGCTGTTTTTT.

This clone was counted a single time. This chain joins TRBV5-6 and TRBJ1-1; 8 nucleotides agree with TRBD1. The germline V gene encodes CDR1 SGHDT and CDR2 YYEEEE. The V and J ends lost 0 bases and 10 bases, in that order; junction bases with no gene match: 8. The length of the CDR3 is 14 residues. CDR3 sequence (DNA): TGTGCCAGCAGCTTGGTAACAGGGGGGAGGACAGCTTTCTTT. Protein product: CASSLVTGGRTAFF.

This chain links TRBV24-1 with TRBJ1-2; the D gene is possibly TRBD1 (5 bases). V was trimmed by 2 bases and J by 0 bases, leaving 9 bases between them. The CDR3 totals 15 residues. Per the germline V gene, CDR1 is KGHDR and CDR2 is SFDVKD. CDR3 bases: TGTGCCACCAGTGATTCAAGGACACCTAACTATGGCTACACCTTC. It specifies CATSDSRTPNYGYTF.

The V call is TRBV7-9, the J call TRBJ2-5; the D is unclear. Germline V CDR1 and CDR2: SEHNR, FQNEAQ (reference sequence). The CDR3 has 13 residues. V lost 0 bases, J lost 5 bases, and 7 bases lay in between. The CDR3 loop is CASSLAGSETQYF. CDR3 DNA: TGTGCCAGCAGCTTAGCTGGGTCGGAGACCCAGTACTTC. The variable domain in full, with the rest retrieved from reference TRBV7-9 and TRBJ2-5, is DTGVSQNPRHKITKRGQNVTFRCDPISEHNRLYWYRQTLGQGPEFLTYFQNEAQLEKSRLLSDRFSAERPKGSFSTLEIQRTEQGDSAMYLCASSLAGSETQYFGPGTRLLVL.

This chain links TRBV5-6 with TRBJ1-1, with D possibly matching TRBD1 (6 bases). The CDR3 covers 17 residues. Germline CDR1 and CDR2: SGHDT and YYEEEE. V was trimmed by 1 base and J by 0 bases, leaving 16 bases between them. As DNA, the CDR3 is TGTGCCAGCAGCTTGTATAGTAGGGGGTGGATGAACACTGAAGCTTTCTTT. It encodes CASSLYSRGWMNTEAFF.